These 8 T cell receptor beta chains share one sample of origin, sequenced in a study of blood T cells in healthy people across ages. A second PCR, run for roughly 7 to 12 cycles, used a sample-barcoded 5' primer plus a J-beta primer mix. TCRdb used MiXCR to reprocess the 5' RACE reads, holding one entry per CDR3 protein. The sample has approximately 780,000 distinct CDR3 sequences; 25% to 30% are singletons. This sample also appeared in a second study, on T cells of mothers and their children.

The specimen was blood. The receptors derive from a boy between 10 and 17 years old in good health.

This clonotype showed up just a few times. The J gene is TRBJ2-5, the V gene TRBV27; 11 bases are shared with TRBD2. The DNA end favors TRBJ2-1, so the J call may be wrong. This CDR3 contains 14 residues. Germline V gene lookup returns CDR1 MNHEY and CDR2 SMNVEV (reference sequence). This CDR3 is CASSFSGGAYEQFF. In DNA, the CDR3 is TGTGCCAGCAGTTTTAGCGGGGGGGCTTATGAGCAGTTCTTC.

The CDR3: CASSVAPPGEGGDTQYF. The CDR3 nucleotides read TGTGCCAGCAGCGTAGCTCCCCCAGGGGAAGGAGGAGATACGCAGTATTTT. The chain links TRBV9 to TRBJ2-3; D perhaps matches TRBD1 (6 bases). The CDR3 length is 17 residues. The germline V gene encodes CDR1 SGDLS and CDR2 YYNGEE. The germline V and J ends were trimmed by 0 bases and 5 bases, with 19 bases remaining between them.

This clonotype has ten or more counts. The chain links TRBV28 to TRBJ2-3; 8 positions agree with TRBD1. Germline values: CDR1 MDHEN, CDR2 SYDVKM. V was pared by 3 bases and J by 2 bases, with 4 bases of the junction left unmatched. This CDR3 contains 15 residues. This CDR3 is CASSFGQGPTDTQYF. The CDR3 DNA reads as TGTGCCAGCAGTTTCGGACAGGGACCCACAGATACGCAGTATTTT. Complete variable domain (other parts from reference TRBV28 and TRBJ2-3): DVKVTQSSRYLVKRTGEKVFLECVQDMDHENMFWYRQDPGLGLRLIYFSYDVKMKEKGDIPEGYSVSREKKERFSLILESASTNQTSMYLCASSFGQGPTDTQYFGPGTRLTVL.

This chain uses TRBV7-9 with TRBJ1-1; unclear D gene. Germline CDR1 and CDR2: SEHNR and FQNEAQ (reference sequence). Trimming left V 5 bases short and J 4 bases short, with 11 bases between. The CDR3 is 13 amino acids. In nucleotides, the CDR3 is TGTGCCAGCAGCCCCGCTCCGGGCACTGAAGCTTTCTTT. Protein product: CASSPAPGTEAFF.

The V and J genes are TRBV6-5 and TRBJ1-4, with a tentative D call TRBD1 (5 bases). The germline V gene has CDR1 MNHEY and CDR2 SVGAGI. V lost 5 bases and J 5 bases, leaving 15 bases between the germline ends. This CDR3 is 15 amino acids long. The CDR3 coding sequence is TGTGCCAGCAGTCGCTCAGGGAATTTGAATGAAAAACTGTTTTTT. This translates into CASSRSGNLNEKLFF.

This clonotype was counted a few times. J is TRBJ1-5 and V is TRBV6-5; D not certain. This CDR3 is built from 16 residues. Germline V CDR1 and CDR2: MNHEY, SVGAGI. The V and J ends lost 4 bases and 1 base respectively, with 14 bases between them. This chain's CDR3 is CASSSLSYGSNQPQHF. The CDR3, as DNA: TGTGCCAGCAGTTCGCTATCCTATGGCAGCAATCAGCCCCAGCATTTT.

This clonotype was detected many times. This rearrangement joins TRBV6-2 or TRBV6-3 to TRBJ2-4, with a tentative D call TRBD1 (5 bases). The ends were cut back, 5 bases at V and 3 bases at J, with 14 bases in the middle. This CDR3 has 15 residues. Germline lookup yields CDR1 MNHEY and CDR2 SVGEGT. The CDR3 nucleotides read TGTGCCAGCAGTCAGATTGGGGCTAACAAAAACATTCAGTACTTC. Its translation: CASSQIGANKNIQYF.

This clonotype was picked up a small number of times. The chain couples TRBV11-2 to TRBJ2-3; D call uncertain. The CDR3 consists of 13 residues. The germline gives CDR1 SGHAT, CDR2 FQNNGV. Deletions cut 5 bases from V and 4 bases from J, with 10 bases between. The chain's CDR3 is CASSHNDADTQYF. The CDR3, as DNA: TGTGCCAGCAGCCACAACGACGCAGATACGCAGTATTTT. The full variable domain, in which reference TRBV11-2 and TRBJ2-3 provide the parts outside the CDR3, is EAGVAQSPRYKIIEKRQSVAFWCNPISGHATLYWYQQILGQGPKLLIQFQNNGVVDDSQLPKDRFSAERLKGVDSTLKIQPAKLEDSAVYLCASSHNDADTQYFGPGTRLTVL.